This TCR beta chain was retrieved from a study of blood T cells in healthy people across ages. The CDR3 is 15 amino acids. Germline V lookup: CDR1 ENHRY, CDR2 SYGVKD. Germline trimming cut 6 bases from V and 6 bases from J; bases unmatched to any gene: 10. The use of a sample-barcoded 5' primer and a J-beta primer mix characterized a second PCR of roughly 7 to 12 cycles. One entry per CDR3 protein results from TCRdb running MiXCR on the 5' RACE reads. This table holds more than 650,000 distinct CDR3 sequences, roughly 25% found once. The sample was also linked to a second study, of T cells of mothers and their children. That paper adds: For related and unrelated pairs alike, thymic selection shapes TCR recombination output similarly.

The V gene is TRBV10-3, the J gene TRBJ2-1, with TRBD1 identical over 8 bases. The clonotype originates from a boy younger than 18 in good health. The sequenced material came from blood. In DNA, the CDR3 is TGTGCCATCAGACTGCAGGCCACAGGGGGCAATGAGCAGTTCTTC. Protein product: CAIRLQATGGNEQFF.